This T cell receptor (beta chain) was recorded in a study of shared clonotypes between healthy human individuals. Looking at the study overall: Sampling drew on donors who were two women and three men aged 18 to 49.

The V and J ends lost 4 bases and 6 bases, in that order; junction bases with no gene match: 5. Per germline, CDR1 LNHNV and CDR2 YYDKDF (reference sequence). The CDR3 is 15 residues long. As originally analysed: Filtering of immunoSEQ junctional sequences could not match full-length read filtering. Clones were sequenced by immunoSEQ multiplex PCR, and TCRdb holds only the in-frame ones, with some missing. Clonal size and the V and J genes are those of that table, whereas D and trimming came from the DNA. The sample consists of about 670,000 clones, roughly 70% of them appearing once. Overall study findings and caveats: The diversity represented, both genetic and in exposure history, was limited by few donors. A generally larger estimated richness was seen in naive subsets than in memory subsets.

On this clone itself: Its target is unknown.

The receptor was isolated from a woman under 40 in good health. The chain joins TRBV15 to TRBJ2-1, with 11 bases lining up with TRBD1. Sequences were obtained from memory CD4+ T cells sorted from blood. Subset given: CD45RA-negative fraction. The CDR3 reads CATSIGQGAPNEQFF. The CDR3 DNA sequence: TGTGCCACCAGCATCGGACAGGGGGCCCCCAATGAGCAGTTCTTC.